This T cell receptor (beta chain) was retrieved from a study of cytomegalovirus exposure and HLA in healthy donors (dated by TCRdb to 2016 to 2017). Context from the whole study: An earlier analysis of 587 of the donors reported 276 Gb of sequence data and 117 million unique TCR beta sequences from about 200 million T cells. Roughly 300 gigabases of sequencing data and 78 million or so unique TCR sequences were included in an early release covering 550 to 650 HLA-typed donors. Among the approximately 430 genotyped donors, about 85% belonged to the genetic ancestry cluster associated with self-reported Caucasian donors. The study was designed to test whether signatures of past pathogen exposure could be identified by cataloging public T cell receptors. The study profiled the T cell repertoires of 500 to 800 subjects by immunosequencing and related them to cytomegalovirus serostatus. Along with the roughly 670-subject first cohort, a separate validation cohort of 120 different subjects was used. The study combined high-throughput TCR immunosequencing, statistical association of individual TCRs with disease status, and machine learning to predict cytomegalovirus infection status. In a later analysis, previously published TCR beta repertoires from about 640 donors were re-analyzed and high-resolution HLA genotyping was added so that TCR occurrence patterns could be studied. Rather than drawing on any new phenotypic data, the later analysis identified candidate immune exposures from TCR beta sequences and the way those sequences occurred across donors. An earlier analysis of around 580 of the donors used high-throughput TCR beta sequencing to judge whether each TCR beta V gene segment behaved as functional or pseudogenic. Donor age, sex, ethnicity and CMV serostatus were compiled together with the repertoire data. A later genetic analysis used genome-wide SNP genotypes for 398 of the 666 donors, treating that subset as a discovery cohort. Every repertoire in the discovery cohort had been generated on one and the same sequencing platform. HLA typing included class I and class II loci at four-digit resolution. The number of donors typed differed by locus, with roughly 620-640 for A, B, C, DRB1 and DQB1, more than 500 for DQA1, 606 for DPA1, and approximately 470 for DPB1. Because of strong linkage in the cohort, four to six DR-DQ haplotypes were treated as single units for association and clustering. Among about 410 genotyped donors of the cohort, an average of around 250,000 unique TCR beta nucleotide sequences was sequenced per donor, of which about 18% were non-productive.

Comments on this clone: Its recognized antigen is unknown. An end of the junction differs from the germline gene, which may be a read error.

Library method: the immunoSEQ multiplex PCR assay. For the multiplex PCR, a mixture combining 60 forward primers for TCR Vbeta segments and 13 reverse primers for TCR Jbeta segments was used. The CDR3 region of rearranged TCR beta genes was amplified from genomic DNA with a multiplex PCR assay. Amplified TCR beta libraries were sequenced as 87-base-pair reads on the Illumina HiSeq System. The study's processing was this. A later analysis tallied around 87 million unique TCR beta chains across the 550 to 850 repertoires, and approximately 11 million of those chains were shared by two or more donors. A nearest-neighbor algorithm error-corrected the raw reads and collapsed the reads into unique sequences, merging closely related sequences to remove PCR and sequencing errors. To assign V, D and J gene segments, CDR3 sequences were aligned to IMGT reference sequences. For a sequence to be retained, a match of at least six nucleotides was required to both a V gene segment and a J gene segment. Rearrangements were called productive when the CDR3 lacked stop codons and stayed in frame with V and J; all others were non-productive. Following IMGT convention, CDR3 was defined as the stretch from the second conserved V-encoded cysteine up to the conserved J-encoded phenylalanine. The earlier analysis of a few hundred of the donors excluded sequences that lacked an unambiguous match to a single V gene segment. In an earlier analysis of roughly 600 of the donors, a V segment was called functional when productive rearrangements were above 56.7%, and segregating when the standard deviation between donors exceeded 5%. A statistical classification framework was developed to diagnose cytomegalovirus status using the catalog of TCR beta chain sequences. In a later analysis, V and J genes were assigned by comparing TCR nucleotide sequences against IMGT/GENE-DB human TR gene sequences. A later analysis assigned CDR3 sequences and most-parsimonious VDJ recombination scenarios with the TCRdist pipeline. A later analysis defined each TCR beta chain by its CDR3 amino acid sequence plus V-gene family, and excluded reads lacking a unique V-gene family. A later analysis removed 550 to 650 highly shared, low-generation-probability nucleotide sequences to deal with suspected cross-contamination and a sequencing artifact. In a later analysis, a clonal expansion index was calculated for each public chain from normalized within-repertoire ranks of inferred template counts. A later analysis computed generation probabilities with a VDJ recombination model fitted to out-of-frame rearrangements, and checked the results against IGoR. In a later analysis, hypergeometric tests were used to score TCR-TCR, TCR-HLA and TCR-CMV co-occurrence, with a repertoire-size bias correction applied to TCR pairs. In a later analysis, false discovery rates were estimated by permuting HLA or CMV assignments 20 times. In a later analysis, co-occurring TCRs were grouped using DBSCAN, and TCRdist sequence similarity was added for clustering within HLA-allele-positive subsets. For co-occurrence clustering, repertoires with fewer than 30,000 or more than 120,000 public chains were excluded, along with about five repertoires with anomalous nucleotide sharing. Not all clones reach the TCRdb copy of this immuneACCESS table, which keeps in-frame sequences only. Checked studies attribute under half of the gap to unresolved V genes and leave the rest unexplained. That table supplies the V and J calls and clone size; D and trimming were determined from the DNA. Recorded for this sample are about 160,000 clones; roughly 80% of them occurred a single time. 2.4% of the sample is in the top ten clones.

The CDR3 starts with the cysteine, ends with the phenylalanine, and has 14 residues. Only the CDR3 DNA is retained, 42 bases long and in frame from the first base. The germline V gene yields MGHRA for CDR1 and YSYEKL for CDR2. In total, around 600 healthy bone marrow donors made up the cohort. At the time of sampling, all cohort members were nominally healthy, though unrecorded immune exposures were likely present. The donor was CMV seronegative and was included in the group of under 450 seronegative cohort members. A peripheral blood sample was collected from each donor, and TCR beta sequencing was performed on peripheral blood mononuclear cells. The Qiagen DNeasy Blood Extraction Kit was used to extract genomic DNA from the blood cell samples. The investigation overall reported the following: A further reported finding was that TCR beta sequences accurately predicted the HLA-A and HLA-B alleles for most subjects in the first cohort. In the study, around 150 TCR beta chains were listed as associated with cytomegalovirus. A later analysis associated 15,000 to 20,000 TCR beta sequences with specific HLA alleles at a false discovery rate of 0.05. A few of the identified cytomegalovirus-associated TCR beta chains were confirmed in vitro to be specific for cytomegalovirus antigens. In a later analysis, the rate of TCR association differed among HLA loci, with DRB1 alleles having the most associated TCRs and HLA-C alleles having the fewest. A later genetic analysis reported fewer N-insertions in productive TCRs among donors in an Asian-associated ancestry cluster than the roughly 650-donor mean. According to a later analysis, most CMV-associated TCR beta chains appeared to be HLA-restricted, and the HLA associations seemed to be driven largely by CMV exposure. V-gene and J-gene trimming of TCR beta chains was associated with a missense DCLRE1C variant in a later genetic analysis, and the association was replicated in an independent cohort. A group of highly shared sequence variants was considered likely to be a technical artifact of the sequencing pipeline. A later analysis found that HLA-associated TCR beta chains were more clonally expanded and had lower generation probabilities than equally common non-associated chains. Correlated functional status among segregating V segments might reflect linkage disequilibrium, but an unknown experimental factor could not be ruled out. Only TCR beta chains were sequenced in this cohort, and the absence of alpha or paired-chain data limited detectable features. Most TCR sequences were observed very rarely across donors, whereas some public TCRs were present in many individuals. CMV serostatus was the only immune exposure information available for the cohort. The classifier was reported to diagnose cytomegalovirus status with high specificity and sensitivity in both the original cohort and the validation cohort. Assigning TCR associations to individual alleles was difficult when HLA alleles, especially DR and DQ, strongly co-occurred. Because HLA typing was unavailable for some donors at each locus, only the typed subset was used in association tests. The authors suggested that the approach could potentially be extended to other disease states and immunological phenotypes. Some IMGT-functional V segments, including TRBV6-2 and TRBV6-3, could not be told apart with the 87-base-pair reads, so those segments were excluded. Several of the top co-occurrence clusters appeared to be linked to parvovirus B19, influenza, CMV and Epstein-Barr virus, according to a later analysis. The earlier analysis of approximately 590 of the donors excluded around 17 rarely observed V segments, including chromosome 9 orphons, because counts were too low. An earlier analysis of approximately 600 of the donors showed that most TCR beta V segments appeared in productive rearrangements either about 87% or about 30% of the time, which broadly matched IMGT annotations. Roughly uniform sequencing depth across donors was assumed in presence/absence analyses, although this assumption may not hold.

The rearranged chain carries TRBV4-1 and TRBJ1-2; the D gene is perhaps TRBD1, from 5 matching bases. This receptor was taken from a male donor in good health and CMV-seronegative. Sequences were obtained from PBMCs. The CDR3 is CASSQDQGTYGYPF. The DNA sequence is TGCGCCAGCAGCCAAGATCAGGGAACCTATGGCTACCCCTTC.